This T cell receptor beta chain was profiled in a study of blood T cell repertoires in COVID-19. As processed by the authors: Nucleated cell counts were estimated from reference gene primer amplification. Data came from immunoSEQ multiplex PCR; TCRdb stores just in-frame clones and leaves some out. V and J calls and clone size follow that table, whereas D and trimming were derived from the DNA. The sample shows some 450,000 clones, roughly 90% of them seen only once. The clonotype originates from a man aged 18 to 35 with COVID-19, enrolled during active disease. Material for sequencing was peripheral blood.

CDR3 sequence reads: CASGQQGIISYEQYF. CDR3 nucleotide sequence: TGTGCTAGTGGCCAACAGGGGATAATCTCCTACGAGCAGTACTTC. V is TRBV12-5 and J is TRBJ2-7, with 7 bases that match TRBD1. V lost 6 bases, J lost 0 bases, and 8 bases stayed unmatched. CDR1 is LGHNT, CDR2 FRNRAP, per germline. The length of the CDR3 is 15 residues.